Each of the 21 T cell receptor beta chains below was sequenced from the same sample in a study of CD8+CD57+ T cells in acquired aplastic anemia. Only patients with CD8+CD57+ cell expansion on flow cytometry were chosen for sequencing. TCR beta VDJ combinations and CDR3 sequences were profiled from genomic DNA. TCRdb called the reads again in MiXCR, with one record for every CDR3 protein. Among about 40,000 distinct CDR3 sequences listed, 60% to 70% were seen once. Sequencing was done on a sample of sorted CD4+, CD8+, or CD8+CD57+ T cells (not recorded which) from PBMCs. These receptors were obtained from a human donor with aplastic anemia.

V and J are TRBV15 and TRBJ1-6; D is perhaps TRBD1 (6 bases). The CDR3 runs 13 residues. Germline V gene sequence: CDR1 LNHNV, CDR2 YYDKDF (reference sequence). Trimming left V 9 bases short and J 10 bases short, with 16 bases between. CDR3 protein: CATSTLGGSPLHF. CDR3 nucleotides: TGTGCCACTAGTACGCTAGGGGGATCACCCCTCCACTTT.

V and J are TRBV11-3 and TRBJ2-3; D uncertain. CDR3 length: 13 residues. The germline CDR1 and CDR2 sequences are SGHNT and YENEEA. Trimming took 5 bases from V and 6 from J, leaving 12 bases between them. The CDR3 region has the DNA TGTGCCAGCAGCCTGTCCCTGGGGGATACGCAGTATTTT. Translated, it gives CASSLSLGDTQYF.

With regard to this clonotype: It is likely a read error, because the conserved phenylalanine at the end of the CDR3 is missing. Because the CDR3's place on the DNA is in doubt, the DNA is left out and the CDR3 is given as listed by TCRdb. The rearrangement joins TRBV10-1 to TRBJ2-1; no DNA check was done on the table's D call, TRBD1. Germline loops: CDR1 WNHNN, CDR2 SYGVQD (reference sequence). The CDR3 length is 12 residues, termini included. CDR3 region: CASSQDRERRSL.

This clonotype appeared many times. The gene calls are TRBV2 and TRBJ2-7; the D gene is possibly TRBD1 (6 bases). The V end was cut by 5 bases, the J end by 3 bases, with 14 bases between. CDR3 length equals 14 residues. Germline-derived CDR1 and CDR2 are SNHLY and FYNNEI. The CDR3 sequence: CASSLQGGDYEQYF. CDR3 in DNA: TGTGCCAGCAGTCTACAGGGTGGGGACTACGAGCAGTACTTC.

This clonotype was detected a few times. This chain uses TRBV15 with TRBJ2-5; 13 nucleotides match TRBD2. V gave up 6 bases and J gave up 5 bases; unmatched junction bases: 3. The germline V gene encodes CDR1 LNHNV and CDR2 YYDKDF (reference sequence). The CDR3 extends over 14 amino acids. Here the CDR3 reads CATSAGLAGETQYF. CDR3 coding DNA: TGTGCCACCAGTGCGGGACTAGCGGGGGAGACCCAGTACTTC.

The chain couples TRBV7-8 to TRBJ2-1; D unresolved. The germline CDR1 and CDR2 sequences are SGHVS and FQNEAQ. CDR3 length: 10 residues. V was trimmed by 5 bases and J by 10 bases, leaving 6 bases between them. CDR3 in amino acids: CASSGNEQFF. The CDR3 DNA reads as TGTGCCAGCAGCGGGAACGAGCAGTTCTTC.

This chain connects TRBV4-1 to TRBJ1-5; D unclear. The CDR3 is 13 amino acids. The V gene's germline CDR1 is MGHRA and CDR2 YSYEKL. V lost 0 bases, J lost 5 bases, and 5 bases lay in between. This CDR3 is CASSQEWDQPQHF. DNA of the CDR3: TGCGCCAGCAGCCAAGAATGGGATCAGCCCCAGCATTTT.

This clonotype was observed at least ten times. The chain couples TRBV6-1 to TRBJ2-7, with 9 bases fitting TRBD1. The germline CDR1 and CDR2 sequences are MNHNS and SASEGT. The CDR3 consists of 13 residues. V was clipped by 8 bases and J by 4 bases; unmatched bases: 6. CDR3 coding DNA: TGTGCCAGCGGGACAGGGTATGCATACGAGCAGTACTTC. It translates to CASGTGYAYEQYF.

This chain connects TRBV24-1 to TRBJ1-5; TRBD1 might be the D (5 bases). V lost 4 bases and J 4 bases, leaving 19 bases between the germline ends. Germline lookup yields CDR1 KGHDR and CDR2 SFDVKD. The CDR3 sequence is 17 residues long. CDR3 DNA: TGTGCCACCAGTGAGGTCGACCAGGGTAGGGCGAATCAGCCCCAGCATTTT. This encodes CATSEVDQGRANQPQHF.

On this clonotype: This is likely a read error, given that the CDR3 carries no conserved phenylalanine or tryptophan at its end. This chain connects TRBV29-1 to TRBJ2-3; possible D gene TRBD1, 5 bases. Germline V CDR1 and CDR2: SQVTM, ANQGSEA. The CDR3 is made up of 13 amino acids. The ends were cut back, 7 bases at V and 2 bases at J, with 13 bases in the middle. DNA for the CDR3: TGCAGCGGTACAAGGGGCTACACAGATACGCAGTATCTT. Translated: CSGTRGYTDTQYL.

This clonotype has ten or more counts. The V and J genes are TRBV28 and TRBJ1-6; D unresolved. Germline V gene sequence: CDR1 MDHEN, CDR2 SYDVKM. With 3 bases removed from V and 7 bases from J, the gap between germline ends came to 7 bases. This CDR3 spans 13 amino acids. Here the CDR3 DNA reads TGTGCCAGCAGTTTCTACGACAATTCACCCCTCCACTTT. Translation gives CASSFYDNSPLHF.

Regarding this clonotype: A much larger clone lies one base from this, so it may be a read error. This chain joins TRBV27 and TRBJ2-3; D remains unclear. Germline V gene data show CDR1 as MNHEY and CDR2 as SMNVEV (reference sequence). V lost 2 bases and J lost 6, with 15 bases in between. The CDR3 runs to 15 residues. This CDR3 is CASSLPGPAWDTQYF. CDR3 DNA: TGTGCCAGCAGTTTACCCGGGCCAGCCTGGGATACGCAGTATTTT.

On this clonotype itself: A clone one base away is much larger, so this may be a read error. For the CDR3, the DNA is TGTGCCAGCAGGCATGAGGTTCAGCCCCAGCATTTT. It yields the protein CASRHEVQPQHF. The V call is TRBV5-6, the J call TRBJ1-5, with D hard to call. CDR3 length: 12 amino acids. Trimming stripped 5 bases from V and 6 bases from J, with 9 bases between. Germline V gene lookup returns CDR1 SGHDT and CDR2 YYEEEE.

Ten or more counts support this clonotype. This chain connects TRBV12-3 or TRBV12-4 to TRBJ1-2, with no clear D. CDR3 length equals 14 residues. Trimming took 3 bases from V and 0 from J, leaving 8 bases between them. The CDR3 DNA reads TGTGCCAGCAGTTTGGACGGCACTAACTATGGCTACACCTTC. As protein: CASSLDGTNYGYTF.

This sequence joins TRBV29-1 and TRBJ1-2; unclear D gene. The V gene lost 3 bases and the J gene lost 8 bases, with 13 bases spanning the gap. The CDR3 consists of 12 residues. Germline V gene lookup returns CDR1 SQVTM and CDR2 ANQGSEA. The CDR3 here is CSVEEGVGGYTF. The CDR3 DNA sequence: TGCAGCGTTGAGGAGGGAGTAGGGGGCTACACCTTC.

This chain connects TRBV24-1 to TRBJ1-2; no definite D call. Between the trimmed V and J ends, which lost 5 bases and 4 bases, there was a span of 10 bases. This CDR3 has 13 amino acids. Germline assignment: CDR1 KGHDR and CDR2 SFDVKD. The CDR3 DNA follows: TGTGCCACCAGTGCGGGCACCTTCTATGGCTACACCTTC. Translated, it gives CATSAGTFYGYTF.

As to this clonotype: Sequence at one end of the junction differs from germline and may be a read error. The CDR3 sequence is CATSDPGQGYEQYF. In nucleotides, the CDR3 is TGTGCCACCAGTGACCCGGGACAGGGCTACGAGCAGTACTTC. The chain carries TRBV25-1 and TRBJ2-7; TRBD1 aligns across 9 bases. The CDR3 is 14 residues long. CDR1 is MGHDK and CDR2 is SYGVNS in the germline V gene.

The chain has TRBV2 and TRBJ1-6; TRBD1 matches 10 bases. Germline CDR1 is SNHLY and CDR2 is FYNNEI. This CDR3 region has 14 residues. Trimming at V came to 3 bases and at J to 9 bases, leaving 2 bases not matched to a gene. The CDR3 DNA reads as TGTGCCAGCAGTGAGGGACAGGGGAGTTCACCCCTCCACTTT. Protein product: CASSEGQGSSPLHF.

The genes are TRBV2 and TRBJ1-2, with a weak D call TRBD1 (5 bases). Germline V gene data show CDR1 as SNHLY and CDR2 as FYNNEI. The CDR3 consists of 12 residues. Trimming took 4 bases from V and 12 from J, leaving 15 bases between them. DNA for the CDR3: TGTGCCAGCAGTGCCTACAGGAGGGGAAACACCTTC. Translation: CASSAYRRGNTF.

The rearrangement links TRBV19 to TRBJ2-1; D is ambiguous. The CDR3 length is 19 residues. Trimming took 0 bases from V and 1 from J, leaving 19 bases between them. Germline V CDR1 and CDR2: LNHDA, SQIVND (reference sequence). CDR3 sequence: CASSIEADWGSRSYNEQFF. The CDR3 nucleotides read TGTGCCAGTAGTATAGAGGCCGATTGGGGATCGAGGTCCTACAATGAGCAGTTCTTC.

This clonotype was picked up many times. The chain uses TRBV6-1 and TRBJ2-1; D is perhaps TRBD1 (5 bases). Trimming removed 2 bases from V and 1 base from J, with 9 bases in between. The CDR3 spans 15 residues. Per germline, CDR1 MNHNS and CDR2 SASEGT. CDR3 region: CASSEQAGSYNEQFF. CDR3 DNA: TGTGCCAGCAGTGAACAAGCAGGGTCCTACAATGAGCAGTTCTTC.